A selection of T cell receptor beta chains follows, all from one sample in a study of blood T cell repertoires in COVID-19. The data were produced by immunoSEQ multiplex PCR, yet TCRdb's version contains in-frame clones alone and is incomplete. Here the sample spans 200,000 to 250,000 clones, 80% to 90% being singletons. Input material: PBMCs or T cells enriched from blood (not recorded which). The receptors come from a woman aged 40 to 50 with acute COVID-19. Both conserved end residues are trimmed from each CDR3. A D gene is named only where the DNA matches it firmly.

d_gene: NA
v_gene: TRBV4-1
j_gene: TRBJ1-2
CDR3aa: ASSQGFGTGTEA

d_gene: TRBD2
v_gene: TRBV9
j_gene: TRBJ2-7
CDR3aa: ASSVGSSGTYEQY

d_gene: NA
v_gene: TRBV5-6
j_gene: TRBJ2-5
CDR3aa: ASTGGGPLIQETQY

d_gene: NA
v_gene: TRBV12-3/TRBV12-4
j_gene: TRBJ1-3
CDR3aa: ASSAYRAPF

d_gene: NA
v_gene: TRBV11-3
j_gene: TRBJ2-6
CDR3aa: ATTGGGLRSGANVLT

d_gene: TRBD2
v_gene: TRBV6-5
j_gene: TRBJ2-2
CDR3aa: AIKGTTDGELF

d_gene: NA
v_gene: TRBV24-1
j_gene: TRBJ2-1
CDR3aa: ATSDSSWPSYNEQF

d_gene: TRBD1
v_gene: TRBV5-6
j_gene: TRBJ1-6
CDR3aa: ASSPYTGGYNSPLH

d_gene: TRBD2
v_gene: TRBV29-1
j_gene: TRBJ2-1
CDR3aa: SVGTSGNRYNEQF

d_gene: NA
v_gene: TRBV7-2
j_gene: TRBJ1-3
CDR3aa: ASSSYRAGNTIY

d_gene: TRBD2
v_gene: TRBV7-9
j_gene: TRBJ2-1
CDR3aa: ASTPAGGFNEQF

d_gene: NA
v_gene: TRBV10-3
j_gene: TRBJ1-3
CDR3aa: AISLGLSGNTIY

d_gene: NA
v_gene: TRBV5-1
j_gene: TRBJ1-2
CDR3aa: ASSLDDSYGYT

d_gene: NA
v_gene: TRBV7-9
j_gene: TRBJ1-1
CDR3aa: ATPRGEEGEAF

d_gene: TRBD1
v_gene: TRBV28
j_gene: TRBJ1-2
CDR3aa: ASSSAGQGGDGYT

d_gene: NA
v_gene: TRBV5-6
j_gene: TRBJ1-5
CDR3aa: ASSDPGRGPNQPQH